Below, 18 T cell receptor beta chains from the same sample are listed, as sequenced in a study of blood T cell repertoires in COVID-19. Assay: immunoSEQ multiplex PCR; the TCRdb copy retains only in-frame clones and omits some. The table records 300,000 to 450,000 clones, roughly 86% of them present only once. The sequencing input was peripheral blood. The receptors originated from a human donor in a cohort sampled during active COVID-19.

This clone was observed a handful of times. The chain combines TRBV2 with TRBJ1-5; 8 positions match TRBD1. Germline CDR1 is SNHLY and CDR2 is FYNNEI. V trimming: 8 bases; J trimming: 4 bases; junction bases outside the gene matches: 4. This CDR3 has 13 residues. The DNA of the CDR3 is TGTGCCAGCGTAGACAGGGGTAATCAGCCCCAGCATTTT. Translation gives CASVDRGNQPQHF.

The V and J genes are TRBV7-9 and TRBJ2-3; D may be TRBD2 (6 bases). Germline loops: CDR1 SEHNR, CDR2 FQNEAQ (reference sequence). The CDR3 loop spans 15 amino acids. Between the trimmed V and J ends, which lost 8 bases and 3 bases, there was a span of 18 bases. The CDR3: CASEMGSGGTDTQYF. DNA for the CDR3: TGTGCCAGCGAGATGGGTAGCGGCGGGACAGATACGCAGTATTTT.

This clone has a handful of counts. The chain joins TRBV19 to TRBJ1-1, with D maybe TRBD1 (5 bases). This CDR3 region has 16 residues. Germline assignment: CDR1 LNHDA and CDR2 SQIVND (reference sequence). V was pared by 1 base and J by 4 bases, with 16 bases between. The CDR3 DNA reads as TGTGCCAGTAGTATAGGGTTCGGAGGGGAGGTCACTGAAGCTTTCTTT. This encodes CASSIGFGGEVTEAFF.

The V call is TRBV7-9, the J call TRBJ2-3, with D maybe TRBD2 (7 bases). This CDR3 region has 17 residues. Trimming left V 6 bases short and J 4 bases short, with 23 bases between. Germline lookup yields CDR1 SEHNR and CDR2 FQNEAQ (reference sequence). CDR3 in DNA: TGTGCCAGCAGTCCTACCGACCGGGGGGCTGTTGCAGATACGCAGTATTTT. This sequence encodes CASSPTDRGAVADTQYF.

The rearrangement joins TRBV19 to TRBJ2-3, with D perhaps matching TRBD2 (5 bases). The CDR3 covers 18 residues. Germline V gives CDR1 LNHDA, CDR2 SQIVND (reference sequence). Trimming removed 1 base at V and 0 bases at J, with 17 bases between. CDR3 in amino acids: CASSIVSGIESSTDTQYF. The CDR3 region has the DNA TGTGCCAGTAGTATAGTTTCCGGGATAGAGTCTAGCACAGATACGCAGTATTTT.

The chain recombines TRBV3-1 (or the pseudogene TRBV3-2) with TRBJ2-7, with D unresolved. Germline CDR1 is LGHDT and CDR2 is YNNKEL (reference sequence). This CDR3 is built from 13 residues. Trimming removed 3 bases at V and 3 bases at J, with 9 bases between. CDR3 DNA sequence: TGTGCCAGCAGCCAGGGCAATTTCTACGAGCAGTACTTC. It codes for CASSQGNFYEQYF.

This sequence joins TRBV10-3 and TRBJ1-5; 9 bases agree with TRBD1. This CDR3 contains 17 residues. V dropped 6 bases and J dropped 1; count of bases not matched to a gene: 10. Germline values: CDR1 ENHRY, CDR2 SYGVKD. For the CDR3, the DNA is TGTGCCATCAGCCCCGACAGGGGGGGGGTGAGCAATCAGCCCCAGCATTTT. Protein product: CAISPDRGGVSNQPQHF.

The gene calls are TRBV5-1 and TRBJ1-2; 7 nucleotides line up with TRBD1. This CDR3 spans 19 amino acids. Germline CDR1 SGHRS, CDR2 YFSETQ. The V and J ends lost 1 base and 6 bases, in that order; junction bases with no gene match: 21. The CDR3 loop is CASSLRGQGEMSGTNGYTF. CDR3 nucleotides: TGCGCCAGCAGCTTGCGAGGTCAGGGGGAGATGTCCGGAACTAATGGCTACACCTTC.

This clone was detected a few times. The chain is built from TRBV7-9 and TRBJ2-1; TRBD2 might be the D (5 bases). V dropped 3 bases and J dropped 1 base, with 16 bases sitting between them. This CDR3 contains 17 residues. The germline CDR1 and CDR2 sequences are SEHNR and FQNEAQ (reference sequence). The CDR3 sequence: CASSFGEREWSYNEQFF. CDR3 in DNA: TGTGCCAGCAGCTTTGGGGAGAGGGAGTGGTCCTACAATGAGCAGTTCTTC.

CDR3 DNA: TGTGCCAGCAGCCAGAGAGATGACAGGCGGTCGGCTCAAGCTTTCTTT. It yields the protein CASSQRDDRRSAQAFF. The chain uses TRBV5-6 and TRBJ1-1; possible D gene TRBD1, 6 bases. Between the trimmed V and J ends, which lost 4 bases and 9 bases, there was a span of 25 bases. Germline CDR1 and CDR2: SGHDT and YYEEEE. This CDR3 contains 16 residues.

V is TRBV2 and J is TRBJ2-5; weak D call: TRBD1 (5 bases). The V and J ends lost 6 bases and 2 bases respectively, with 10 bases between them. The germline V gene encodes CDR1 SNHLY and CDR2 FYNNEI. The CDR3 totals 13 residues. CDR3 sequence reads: CASRVRAQETQYF. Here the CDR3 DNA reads TGTGCCAGCAGGGTCAGGGCGCAAGAGACCCAGTACTTC.

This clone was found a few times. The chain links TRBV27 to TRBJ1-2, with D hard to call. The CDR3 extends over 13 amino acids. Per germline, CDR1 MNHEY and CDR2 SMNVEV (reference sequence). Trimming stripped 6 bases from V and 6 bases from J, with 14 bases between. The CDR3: CASSPSDLDGYTF. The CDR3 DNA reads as TGTGCCAGCAGCCCCAGCGATCTGGATGGCTACACCTTC.

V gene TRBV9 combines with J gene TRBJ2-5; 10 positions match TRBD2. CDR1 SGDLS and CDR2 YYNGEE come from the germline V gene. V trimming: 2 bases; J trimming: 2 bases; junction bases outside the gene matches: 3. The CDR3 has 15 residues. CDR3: CASSVGSGGQETQYF. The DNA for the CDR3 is TGTGCCAGCAGCGTCGGTAGCGGGGGGCAAGAGACCCAGTACTTC.

CDR3 DNA: TGTGCCAGCAGCTCCAGCGGCATTACCTACAATGAGCAGTTCTTC. This encodes CASSSSGITYNEQFF. The chain recombines TRBV7-3 with TRBJ2-1; TRBD2 might be the D (5 bases). CDR1 SGHTA and CDR2 FQGTGA come from the germline V gene. V gave up 4 bases and J gave up 2 bases, with 12 bases separating them. This CDR3 has 15 residues.

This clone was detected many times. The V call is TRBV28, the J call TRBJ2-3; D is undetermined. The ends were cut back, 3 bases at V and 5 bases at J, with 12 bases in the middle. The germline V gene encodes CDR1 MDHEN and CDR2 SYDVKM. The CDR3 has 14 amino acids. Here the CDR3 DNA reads TGTGCCAGCAGTTTTGAGGCCCTAAAAGATACGCAGTATTTT. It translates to CASSFEALKDTQYF.

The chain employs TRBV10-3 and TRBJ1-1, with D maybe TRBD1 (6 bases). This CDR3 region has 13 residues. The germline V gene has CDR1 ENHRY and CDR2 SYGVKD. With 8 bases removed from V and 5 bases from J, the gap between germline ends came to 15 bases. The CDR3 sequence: CAILRSGDTEAFF. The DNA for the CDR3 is TGTGCCATCCTCCGATCAGGGGATACTGAAGCTTTCTTT.

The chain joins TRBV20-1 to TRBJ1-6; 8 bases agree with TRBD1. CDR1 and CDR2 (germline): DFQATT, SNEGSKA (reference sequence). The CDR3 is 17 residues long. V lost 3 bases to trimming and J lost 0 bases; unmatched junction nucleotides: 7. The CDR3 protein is CSASGTGLGSYNSPLHF. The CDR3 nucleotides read TGCAGTGCTAGTGGGACAGGCCTGGGCTCCTATAATTCACCCCTCCACTTT.

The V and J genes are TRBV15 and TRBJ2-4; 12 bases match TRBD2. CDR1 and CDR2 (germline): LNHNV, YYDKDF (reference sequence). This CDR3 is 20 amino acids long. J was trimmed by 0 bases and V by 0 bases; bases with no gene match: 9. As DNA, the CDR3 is TGTGCCACCAGCAGAGAACGGCTAGCGGGAGGGCTGATAGCCAAAAACATTCAGTACTTC. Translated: CATSRERLAGGLIAKNIQYF. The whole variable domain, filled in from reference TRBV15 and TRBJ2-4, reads DAMVIQNPRYQVTQFGKPVTLSCSQTLNHNVMYWYQQKSSQAPKLLFHYYDKDFNNEADTPDNFQSRRPNTSFCFLDIRSPGLGDTAMYLCATSRERLAGGLIAKNIQYFGAGTRLSVL.